Listed here is a single T cell receptor (beta chain). What it binds is unknown. The data derive from a study of T cell repertoires in cytomegalovirus infection. Across the study: Public TCR beta signature analysis indicated the presence of both CMV infection and matching HLA type. The study, taken as a whole, reports: CMV-specific HLA-C-restricted TCR beta clonotypes dominated the ex vivo response. Carriage of CMV together with the relevant HLA was identifiable through cumulative public TCR beta family frequency.

TCRdb independently ran MiXCR on the reads; one entry per CDR3 protein. This sample has 630,000 or so distinct CDR3 sequences, with about 24% found just once. CDR3 length: 16 residues. CDR1 is LGHNA, CDR2 YSLEER, per germline. Between the trimmed V and J ends, which lost 0 bases and 6 bases, there was a span of 16 bases. The sample consisted of CD8+ T cells from PBMCs. The rearrangement uses TRBV4-3 and TRBJ2-3; D unresolved. The clonotype comes from a human donor in good health (CMV status not recorded). Some clones in this sample may be carry-over from other donors' samples. In DNA, the CDR3 is TGCGCCAGCAGCCAAGATACCCTAGGCACCCACGATACGCAGTATTTT. The encoded protein is CASSQDTLGTHDTQYF.